This TCR beta chain comes out of a study of T cells after yellow fever vaccination. Trimming at V came to 3 bases and at J to 5 bases, leaving 10 bases not matched to a gene. The CDR3 spans 15 residues. Germline CDR1 is DFQATT and CDR2 is SNEGSKA (reference sequence). Universal primer sites and UMIs were introduced during 5'RACE template-switching synthesis of TCR cDNA. TCRdb itself ran the 5' RACE reads through MiXCR, one entry per CDR3 protein. The data show about 130,000 distinct CDR3 sequences, 5% to 8% seen once. This clonotype was counted many times. Its matching antigen is unknown. Regarding the study as a whole: The study re-detected most primary-vaccination clones after the booster (nearly 97% CD4, roughly 85% CD8). FACS-sorted repertoires might harbor abundant contaminating clonotypes from the bulk population.

The material sequenced was CD4+ T cells sorted from PBMCs, taken 10 days after the yellow fever booster vaccination. This chain links TRBV20-1 with TRBJ2-1; the match to TRBD1 covers 7 bases. The TCR sequence derives from a man under 40 who received the YFV17D yellow fever vaccine. The CDR3 here is CSARAGQALDNEQFF. CDR3 DNA sequence: TGCAGTGCTAGGGCAGGACAGGCTTTAGACAATGAGCAGTTCTTC.